The 3 T cell receptor beta chains in this list originate from one sample, sequenced in a study of blood T cell repertoires in COVID-19. The table came from immunoSEQ multiplex PCR; TCRdb's copy has only in-frame clones and leaves some out. The sample lists around 3,000 clones, approximately 93% occurring once. The specimen was peripheral blood. These TCRs come from a human donor in a cohort sampled during active COVID-19.

This clone was detected only once. V and J are TRBV2 and TRBJ1-5; 9 bases map to TRBD1. The CDR3 is 14 amino acids. Trimming took 6 bases from V and 3 from J; bases not matched to a gene: 3. In germline, CDR1 is SNHLY, CDR2 FYNNEI. The DNA for the CDR3 is TGTGCCAGCAGCGGGACAGGGATCAATCAGCCCCAGCATTTT. Its protein product is CASSGTGINQPQHF.

V and J are TRBV2 and TRBJ2-5, with D perhaps TRBD1 (5 bases). Germline CDR1 and CDR2: SNHLY and FYNNEI. The CDR3 runs 17 residues. Trimming took off 4 bases at V and 2 bases at J, with 20 bases between the two ends. The CDR3 spells CASSALSLHQGQETQYF. CDR3 bases: TGTGCCAGCAGTGCACTTTCCCTCCATCAGGGACAAGAGACCCAGTACTTC.

The chain joins TRBV4-3 to TRBJ1-1, with D tentatively TRBD1 (6 bases). Trimming stripped 6 bases from V and 4 bases from J, with 15 bases between. The germline V gene has CDR1 LGHNA and CDR2 YSLEER. The CDR3 runs 14 residues. This CDR3 is CASRWGLERTEAFF. The CDR3 coding sequence is TGCGCCAGCAGATGGGGGCTTGAACGCACTGAAGCTTTCTTT.